These 15 T cell receptor beta chains were all obtained from the same sample, sequenced in a study of T cell responses to AZD1222 COVID-19 vaccine. This table comes from immunoSEQ multiplex PCR, and its TCRdb copy is limited to in-frame clones, with some not included. The sample lists roughly 150,000 clones, approximately 90% occurring once. Sample: peripheral blood, taken 28 days after the second AZD1222 dose. These receptors all come from an adult who received the AZD1222 COVID-19 vaccine.

The chain carries TRBV21-1 and TRBJ2-1; the table's D gene call, TRBD2, was not cross checked with the DNA. TRBV21-1 is flagged as a pseudogene. CDR3 length: 17 amino acids. The CDR3 coding sequence is TGTGCCAGCAGCAATTCGACTAGCGGGAGGACGAGGCATGAGCAGTTCTTC. The encoded protein is CASSNSTSGRTRHEQFF.

This rearrangement joins TRBV5-1 to TRBJ1-2; unclear D gene. With 2 bases removed from V and 5 bases from J, the gap between germline ends came to 10 bases. This CDR3 has 13 amino acids. Germline V gene data show CDR1 as SGHRS and CDR2 as YFSETQ. The CDR3 bases are TGCGCCAGCAGCTTCATAGGGTGGTATGGCTACACCTTC. It codes for CASSFIGWYGYTF.

The chain carries TRBV3-1 (or the pseudogene TRBV3-2) and TRBJ2-7; 12 bases line up with TRBD2. V lost 4 bases, J lost 0 bases, and 4 bases stayed unmatched. This CDR3 has 16 residues. Germline V CDR1 and CDR2: LGHDT, YNNKEL (reference sequence). Written as DNA, the CDR3 is TGTGCCAGCAGCCGCCAGACTAGCGGGGGCTCCTACGAGCAGTACTTC. This translates into CASSRQTSGGSYEQYF.

The chain carries TRBV30 and TRBJ2-2; a possible D gene is TRBD2 (6 bases). Trimming pared 7 bases from V and 7 bases from J, leaving 19 bases between. The CDR3 has 14 residues. The V gene's germline CDR1 is GTSNPN and CDR2 SVGIG (reference sequence). The CDR3 coding sequence is TGTGCCTACTTCCATGGAGGGATAAGCGGGGAGCTGTTTTTT. Translation: CAYFHGGISGELFF.

The chain is built from TRBV7-6 and TRBJ2-1, with D possibly being TRBD1 (6 bases). Germline loops: CDR1 SGHVS, CDR2 FNYEAQ. V lost 0 bases to trimming and J lost 2 bases, with 8 bases between them. This CDR3 comprises 15 residues. The CDR3, as DNA: TGTGCCAGCAGCTTAGCGGGGGCCGCCTACAATGAGCAGTTCTTC. Translation gives CASSLAGAAYNEQFF.

V gene TRBV19 combines with J gene TRBJ2-6, with D hard to call. V lost 7 bases to trimming and J lost 0 bases, with 7 bases between them. The CDR3 extends over 14 amino acids. CDR1 is LNHDA, CDR2 SQIVND, per germline (reference sequence). CDR3 nucleotides: TGTGCCAGTAAGGCCAACTCTGGGGCCAACGTCCTGACTTTC. Translated, it gives CASKANSGANVLTF.

The rearrangement links TRBV27 to TRBJ1-6; no clear D. In germline, CDR1 is MNHEY, CDR2 SMNVEV (reference sequence). The V end was cut by 3 bases, the J end by 6 bases, with 3 bases between. There are 12 residues in the CDR3. CDR3 bases: TGTGCCAGCAGTTTTGGTAATTCACCCCTCCACTTT. Protein: CASSFGNSPLHF.

Points on this clone: One end of the junction is discordant with germline, which a read error may explain. V usage is TRBV12-5 and J usage is TRBJ2-1, with 7 bases lining up with TRBD2. The germline CDR1 and CDR2 sequences are LGHNT and FRNRAP. The CDR3 consists of 14 residues. CDR3 protein: CASGTPSLAGARIF. In DNA, the CDR3 is TGTGCTAGTGGAACTCCCTCCCTGGCGGGAGCTCGGATCTTC.

The chain couples TRBV6-5 to TRBJ2-7; 8 bases are shared with TRBD1. The CDR3 sequence is 14 residues long. The V segment lost 5 bases and the J segment 4 bases; nucleotides outside the gene matches: 7. Germline V gives CDR1 MNHEY, CDR2 SVGAGI. CDR3 DNA sequence: TGTGCCAGCAGTACCCGGGACAGGCAATACGAGCAGTACTTC. It is translated as CASSTRDRQYEQYF.

The V call is TRBV12-3 or TRBV12-4, the J call TRBJ2-1; 11 bases line up with TRBD1. The V and J ends lost 3 bases and 14 bases, in that order; junction bases with no gene match: 3. This CDR3 region has 12 residues. The CDR3 here is CASSFGDRGKFF. CDR3 coding DNA: TGTGCCAGCAGTTTTGGGGACAGGGGGAAGTTCTTC.

The chain has TRBV14 and TRBJ1-4, with 7 bases lining up with TRBD1. The ends lost 4 bases at V and 6 bases at J; junction bases unmatched: 8. Germline V gene lookup returns CDR1 SGHDN and CDR2 FVKESK. CDR3 length equals 15 residues. For the CDR3, the DNA is TGTGCCAGCAGCCTGCGACAGGGCGGAGATGAAAAACTGTTTTTT. Its protein product is CASSLRQGGDEKLFF.

This clone showed up just once. The V gene is TRBV5-6, the J gene TRBJ2-7, with TRBD1 as a possible D gene (8 bases). The germline gives CDR1 SGHDT, CDR2 YYEEEE. V lost 4 bases, J lost 4 bases, and 21 bases lay in between. The CDR3 length is 16 residues. The CDR3 here is CASSTLTGGVGYEQYF. DNA for the CDR3: TGTGCCAGCAGCACCTTAACAGGGGGGGTCGGTTACGAGCAGTACTTC.

This chain links TRBV9 with TRBJ1-1; 8 nucleotides line up with TRBD1. Germline-derived CDR1 and CDR2 are SGDLS and YYNGEE. This CDR3 contains 14 residues. The ends lost 3 bases at V and 7 bases at J; junction bases unmatched: 8. The CDR3 DNA sequence: TGTGCCAGCAGCGCAAAGGACAGGGCACATGAAGCTTTCTTT. This gives the protein CASSAKDRAHEAFF.

In DNA form, the CDR3 reads TGTGCCAGCAGCCTAACAGGGTCAACTAATGAAAAACTGTTTTTT. This encodes CASSLTGSTNEKLFF. The chain carries TRBV3-1 (or the pseudogene TRBV3-2) and TRBJ1-4; a possible D gene is TRBD1 (6 bases). V shed 4 bases and J shed 0 bases, with 9 bases lying between them. CDR1 is LGHDT, CDR2 YNNKEL, per germline (reference sequence). The CDR3 has 15 residues.

The chain recombines TRBV5-6 with TRBJ2-7; 9 bases align to TRBD1. This CDR3 spans 14 amino acids. CDR1 and CDR2 (germline): SGHDT, YYEEEE. The trim removed 5 bases at V and 7 bases at J, leaving 10 bases unmatched. CDR3 DNA sequence: TGTGCCAGCAGGTACCGGGACAGGGCCGGAGAGCAGTACTTC. Protein sequence: CASRYRDRAGEQYF.